This T cell receptor (beta chain) was sequenced for a study of radiotherapy plus CTLA-4 blockade in lung cancer. Only in-frame clones appear in the TCRdb table, and some are missing; sequencing was by immunoSEQ multiplex PCR. The sample carries around 82,000 clones, roughly 79% recorded once. To note about this clone: Antigen unknown.

Findings and caveats of the study: In blood, after radiotherapy plus ipilimumab, tumor-derived TCR clones expanded. The authors reported that early blood T cell clone dynamics, with interferon-beta, best predicted response.

Germline CDR1 is MNHNS and CDR2 is SASEGT. J was trimmed by 3 bases and V by 6 bases; bases with no gene match: 8. The CDR3 extends over 15 amino acids. The TCR originated in a human donor with non-small cell lung cancer whose response to radiotherapy plus ipilimumab could not be evaluated. Some clones in this sample may be carry-over from other donors' samples. This chain links TRBV6-1 with TRBJ2-1; 7 bases match TRBD1. Sequenced material: peripheral blood, taken from a patient treated with radiotherapy plus ipilimumab. The CDR3 region is CASRIDRVIYNEQFF. In DNA form, the CDR3 reads TGTGCCAGCAGGATTGACAGGGTTATCTACAATGAGCAGTTCTTC.